This record looks at one T cell receptor beta chain sequence and its context. The antigen remains unidentified. The CDR3 is 13 amino acids. V shed 4 bases and J shed 2 bases, with 9 bases lying between them. CDR1 and CDR2 from the germline V gene are SGHRS and YFSETQ. Expressed TCRB transcripts got sequenced, as all isolated RNA was reverse transcribed. The assay was immunoSEQ multiplex PCR, and TCRdb's table has in-frame clones only and misses some. The table includes 600,000 or so clones, over 11% detected once. This record belongs to a study of beta chain features in type 1 diabetes. Points from the study as a whole: TCRB CDR3s from Type 1 diabetes patients were moderately but significantly shorter in all four CD4+ subsets.

This clonotype originated in a man between 18 and 29 years old with type 1 diabetes. Sequencing input: naive CD4+ T cells from blood. This sequence joins TRBV5-1 and TRBJ1-2; D is undetermined. CDR3 in amino acids: CASSAQTNYGYTF. The CDR3 DNA is TGCGCCAGCAGCGCGCAGACGAACTATGGCTACACCTTC.